This T cell receptor (beta chain) was recovered during a study of T cell clusters in autoimmune cytopenias (dated by TCRdb to about 2019). In terms of the full investigation: Per sample, TRB sequencing gave a median depth of roughly 52,000 reads and a median of roughly 2,500 distinct TRB clonotypes. Peripheral blood TRB and IGH repertoires were sequenced in autoimmune cytopenia patients at active disease and during treatment follow-up, alongside healthy, CLL and autoimmune hepatitis controls. The study was designed to test whether a disease-specific immune repertoire signature usable as a blood-based biomarker is carried by autoimmune cytopenia patients.

Each sample's TRB amplification started from roughly 240 ng of peripheral blood genomic DNA, which corresponds to 35,000 to 40,000 genome equivalents. The germline V gene provides CDR1 SGHTA and CDR2 FQGNSA. The CDR3, from cysteine to phenylalanine, totals 11 residues. Only the protein is available. To amplify TRB rearrangements, a touch-down multiplex PCR protocol was run with the TRB-A and TRB-B primer pools combined in a single tube. Illumina adapters and sample indices were attached to the amplicons through two consecutive PCR reactions using Phusion HS II polymerase. The amplicons were gel-purified using the NucleoSpin Gel and PCR Clean-up kit, after which quantification was performed by Qubit and quality was checked on an Agilent 2100 Bioanalyzer. Sequencing of the libraries was done on an Illumina MiSeq with paired-end, single-indexed, 600-cycle runs. The authors' analysis ran thus. MiXCR version 2.1.12, together with the default MiXCR reference library, was used to align and assemble the TRB reads. Each unique CDR3 nucleotide sequence defined a clone, and only productive sequences with at least two reads were analysed. Alpha-parameterized diversity profiles (alpha 0 to 5), including the Shannon (alpha 1) and Simpson (alpha 2) indices, were computed with an R script to assess repertoire diversity. The tcR package was used to compute combinatorial TRB VJ usage, which was then compared between cohorts by principal component analysis with ade4. Using GLIPH, TCRbeta CDR3s were clustered on pairs of cohorts matched for age and read depth, and a Wilcoxon test was used to compare cluster frequencies. Following reprocessing of the reads by TCRdb, the data hold one row per CDR3 protein sequence and no DNA is available. Here the V and J calls rest on TCRdb's processing, not on the authors' analysis. The sample's table covers 4,500 to 6,000 distinct CDR3 sequences. The ten largest clones take up around 17% of the sample.

What the authors observed across the whole study: The cluster-lack signature was not observed for secondary cytopenia versus CLL, as the signature was apparently masked by the dominant lymphoma-associated repertoire. The GLIPH analysis suggested a lack of physiological T cell clusters in primary autoimmune cytopenia patients, since a few dozen clusters were exclusive to healthy donors whereas 17 were exclusive to patients. Healthy donors had almost three times as many exclusive TRB clusters as active autoimmune hepatitis patients, a finding consistent with an autoimmunity-wide signature. Shifts in the TRB repertoire, including less even repertoires in secondary cytopenia and CLL, were mostly a reflection of lymphoma bias and not of autoimmunity. The T cell clusters were defined only in silico, and the functional role of the clusters still needed to be validated experimentally.

Without a recorded count, this clonotype is taken to be medium-sized (0.01 to 0.1%) from its frequency. Its antigen is still unknown. Sequencing used peripheral blood. The rearrangement joined TRBV7-2 to TRBJ2-7; TCRdb returns TRBD1, unconfirmable since there is no DNA. This TCR was sampled from a human donor with an autoimmune cytopenia or autoimmune hepatitis (not recorded which). The CDR3 corresponds to CASSGGHEQYF.